This T cell receptor (beta chain) originates from a study of OX40 agonist ivuxolimab in advanced cancers. At the level of the study: The patients received ivuxolimab by intravenous route every 2 weeks at 0.01 to 10 mg/kg.

Profiled with immunoSEQ multiplex PCR; TCRdb holds only in-frame clones, not every one. The sample consists of tens of thousands of clones, 85% of them appearing once. The sampling schedule covered blood at baseline, cycle 4 day 1, and cycle 7 day 1. The CDR3 sequence is 12 residues long. Trimming took off 1 base at V and 8 bases at J, with 8 bases between the two ends. Germline assignment: CDR1 SEHNR and CDR2 FQNEAQ (reference sequence). With regard to this clone: The antigen is undetermined.

Points from the study as a whole: More expanded clones were seen, on average, in CD8+ T cells than in CD4+. At 0.1 to 3.0 mg/kg, clonal expansion of CD4+ and CD8+ blood T cells had occurred by week 6.

This clonotype was obtained from an adult with an advanced solid tumor such as melanoma, head and neck, liver or kidney cancer. Source: CD4+ or CD8+ T cells sorted from blood, taken in a trial of the OX40 agonist ivuxolimab. The chain combines TRBV7-9 with TRBJ1-2; perhaps TRBD1 as D (5 bases). In DNA, the CDR3 is TGTGCCAGCAGCTTAGAGGGGTACGGCTACACCTTC. Encoded protein: CASSLEGYGYTF.